A single sample is the source of the 14 T cell receptor beta chains below, sequenced in a study of blood T cell dynamics during melanoma immunotherapy (dated by TCRdb to about 2020). Reading the label with the study, this specimen's time point is: week 3, after first cycle of checkpoint inhibitor. The receptor library was made with the immunoSEQ multiplex PCR assay. Not all clones reach the TCRdb copy of this immuneACCESS table, which keeps in-frame sequences only. Checked studies attribute under half of the gap to unresolved V genes and leave the rest unexplained. Counted in this sample were about 14,000 clones; about nine tenths of them appeared once. The ten largest account for approximately 5% of the sample. This sample comprised blood, obtained from a patient treated with checkpoint blockade. The receptors were sampled from a human donor with melanoma.

In this sample, this clone turned up a few times. The chain employs TRBV11-1 and TRBJ1-5, with unresolved D. CDR1 is SGHAT and CDR2 is FQDESV in the germline V gene (reference sequence). CDR3 length: 13 amino acids. Trimming took off 5 bases at V and 5 bases at J, with 10 bases between the two ends. CDR3 protein: CASSTHRDQPQHF. The CDR3 nucleotides read TGTGCCAGCAGCACCCATCGGGATCAGCCCCAGCATTTT.

The chain couples TRBV5-1 to TRBJ2-1; D gene unclear. Germline V gene data show CDR1 as SGHRS and CDR2 as YFSETQ. The germline V and J ends were trimmed by 0 bases and 10 bases, with 8 bases remaining between them. The CDR3 has 12 amino acids. The CDR3 loop is CASSLARLEQFF. The CDR3 DNA reads TGCGCCAGCAGCTTGGCGCGACTCGAGCAGTTCTTC. The full variable domain, rest sourced from reference TRBV5-1 and TRBJ2-1, is KAGVTQTPRYLIKTRGQQVTLSCSPISGHRSVSWYQQTPGQGLQFLFEYFSETQRNKGNFPGRFSGRQFSNSRSEMNVSTLELGDSALYLCASSLARLEQFFGPGTRLTVL.

This clone was counted a single time. This sequence joins TRBV25-1 and TRBJ1-1, with D possibly matching TRBD1 (5 bases). The CDR3 totals 17 residues. V dropped 2 bases and J dropped 0 bases, with 16 bases sitting between them. Germline values: CDR1 MGHDK, CDR2 SYGVNS. CDR3: CASSELGHGNMNTEAFF. The DNA of the CDR3 is TGTGCCAGCAGTGAACTGGGGCATGGGAACATGAACACTGAAGCTTTCTTT.

This clone has only one observation. The chain couples TRBV28 to TRBJ2-7; D is uncertain. Trimming cost V 7 bases and J 0 bases, with 10 bases left between them. The CDR3 sequence is 13 residues long. Per the germline V gene, CDR1 is MDHEN and CDR2 is SYDVKM. The chain's CDR3 is CASNGFDSYEQYF. In DNA form, the CDR3 reads TGTGCCAGCAATGGATTCGACTCCTACGAGCAGTACTTC.

This sequence joins TRBV19 and TRBJ2-7; a possible D gene is TRBD1 (6 bases). The CDR3 sequence is 16 residues long. Germline V gives CDR1 LNHDA, CDR2 SQIVND (reference sequence). The V end was cut by 4 bases, the J end by 5 bases, with 21 bases between. The CDR3 is CASSTLKTGFYHEQYF. The CDR3 DNA follows: TGTGCCAGTAGTACGCTAAAAACAGGGTTCTATCACGAGCAGTACTTC.

The CDR3, as DNA: TGTGCCAGCAGCTTGCTCGGGTCAGAAGAGACCCAGTACTTC. This encodes CASSLLGSEETQYF. The chain recombines TRBV7-3 with TRBJ2-5; D remains unclear. The CDR3 extends over 14 amino acids. Trimming took off 3 bases at V and 3 bases at J, with 11 bases between the two ends. Germline V gene sequence: CDR1 SGHTA, CDR2 FQGTGA.

The chain's CDR3 is CASSDSGVPFKGELGRGYTF. The CDR3 DNA sequence: TGTGCCAGCAGTGACTCTGGAGTCCCGTTCAAAGGGGAATTGGGACGAGGCTACACCTTC. This rearrangement joins TRBV6-4 to TRBJ1-2; D is perhaps TRBD1 (5 bases). The germline V gene has CDR1 MRHNA and CDR2 SNTAGT. V was pared by 0 bases and J by 8 bases, with 31 bases between. The CDR3 loop spans 20 amino acids.

The rearrangement uses TRBV7-6 and TRBJ2-1, with 7 bases fitting TRBD2. The V gene's germline CDR1 is SGHVS and CDR2 FNYEAQ. The CDR3 sequence is 17 residues long. Trimming cost V 5 bases and J 1 base; bases outside gene matches: 11. The CDR3, as DNA: TGTGCCAGCAGCGTACTAGCGTCCCGTATTTCCTACAATGAGCAGTTCTTC. Its translation is CASSVLASRISYNEQFF.

This clone was picked up a small number of times. The gene calls are TRBV30 and TRBJ1-1; D unclear. In germline, CDR1 is GTSNPN, CDR2 SVGIG (reference sequence). The CDR3 is made up of 14 amino acids. V gave up 2 bases and J gave up 1 base, with 11 bases separating them. The CDR3 region is CAWSPWTENTEAFF. CDR3 DNA sequence: TGTGCCTGGAGTCCTTGGACCGAGAACACTGAAGCTTTCTTT.

The chain carries TRBV19 and TRBJ2-7; possible D gene TRBD1, 5 bases. The V gene lost 3 bases and the J gene lost 7 bases, with 13 bases spanning the gap. The CDR3 is 13 amino acids. In germline, CDR1 is LNHDA, CDR2 SQIVND (reference sequence). Here the CDR3 DNA reads TGTGCCAGTAGTATCGTCAGGGCTAAAGAGCAGTACTTC. Its translation: CASSIVRAKEQYF.

The rearrangement uses TRBV28 and TRBJ2-7, with D possibly TRBD2 on 6 matching bases. This CDR3 is built from 14 residues. CDR1 MDHEN and CDR2 SYDVKM come from the germline V gene. The V end was cut by 6 bases, the J end by 3 bases, with 15 bases between. CDR3 DNA sequence: TGTGCCAGCAGCCTTAGCGGACGGAGCTACGAGCAGTACTTC. It is translated as CASSLSGRSYEQYF.

The V and J genes are TRBV29-1 and TRBJ2-5; 11 nucleotides align to TRBD2. Germline CDR1 SQVTM, CDR2 ANQGSEA. The CDR3 sequence is 15 residues long. V lost 4 bases and J lost 2; bases outside the gene matches: 6. This CDR3 is CSVVLLAGGQETQYF. The DNA for the CDR3 is TGCAGCGTTGTTCTCCTAGCGGGAGGTCAAGAGACCCAGTACTTC.

In this sample, this clone turned up a few times. The genes are TRBV19 and TRBJ1-3; D ambiguous. V was trimmed by 6 bases and J by 4 bases, leaving 10 bases between them. CDR1 is LNHDA and CDR2 is SQIVND in the germline V gene (reference sequence). This CDR3 has 13 amino acids. DNA for the CDR3: TGTGCCAGTAGCAATTCCCAGGGAAACACCATATATTTT. The encoded protein is CASSNSQGNTIYF.

The V call is TRBV7-9, the J call TRBJ2-5; 10 bases line up with TRBD2. CDR1 is SEHNR, CDR2 FQNEAQ, per germline (reference sequence). This CDR3 contains 15 residues. The ends lost 2 bases at V and 6 bases at J; junction bases unmatched: 6. CDR3 region: CASSLPAGGVQTQYF. The CDR3 bases are TGTGCCAGCAGCTTACCAGCGGGAGGGGTTCAGACCCAGTACTTC.